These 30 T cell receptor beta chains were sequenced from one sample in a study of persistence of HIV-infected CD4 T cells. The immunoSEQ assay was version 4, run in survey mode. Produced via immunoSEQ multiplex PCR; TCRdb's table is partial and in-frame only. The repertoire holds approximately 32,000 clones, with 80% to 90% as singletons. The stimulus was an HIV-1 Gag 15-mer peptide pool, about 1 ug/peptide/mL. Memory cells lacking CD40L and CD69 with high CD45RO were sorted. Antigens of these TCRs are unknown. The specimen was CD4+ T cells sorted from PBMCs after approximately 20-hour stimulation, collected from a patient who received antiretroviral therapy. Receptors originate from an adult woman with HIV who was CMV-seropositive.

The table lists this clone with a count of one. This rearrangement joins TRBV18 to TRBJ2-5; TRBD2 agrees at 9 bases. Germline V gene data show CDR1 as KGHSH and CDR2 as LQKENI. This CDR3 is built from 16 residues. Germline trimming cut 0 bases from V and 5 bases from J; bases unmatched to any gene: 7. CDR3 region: CASSPPNSGRGETQYF. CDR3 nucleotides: TGTGCCAGCTCACCACCGAATAGCGGGAGAGGGGAGACCCAGTACTTC.

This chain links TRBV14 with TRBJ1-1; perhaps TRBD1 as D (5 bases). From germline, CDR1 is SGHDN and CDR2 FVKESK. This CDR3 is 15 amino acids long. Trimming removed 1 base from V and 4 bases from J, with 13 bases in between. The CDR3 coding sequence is TGTGCCAGCAGCCAAGCCAGGGTTAGCGGCACTGAAGCTTTCTTT. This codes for CASSQARVSGTEAFF. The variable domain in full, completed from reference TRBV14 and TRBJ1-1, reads EAGVTQFPSHSVIEKGQTVTLRCDPISGHDNLYWYRRVMGKEIKFLLHFVKESKQDESGMPNNRFLAERTGGTYSTLKVQPAELEDSGVYFCASSQARVSGTEAFFGQGTRLTVV.

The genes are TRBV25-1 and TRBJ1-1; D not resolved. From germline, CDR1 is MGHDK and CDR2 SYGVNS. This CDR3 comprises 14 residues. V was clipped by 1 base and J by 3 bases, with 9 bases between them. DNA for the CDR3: TGTGCCAGCAGTGAATTTGGCATTGACACTGAAGCTTTCTTT. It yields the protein CASSEFGIDTEAFF.

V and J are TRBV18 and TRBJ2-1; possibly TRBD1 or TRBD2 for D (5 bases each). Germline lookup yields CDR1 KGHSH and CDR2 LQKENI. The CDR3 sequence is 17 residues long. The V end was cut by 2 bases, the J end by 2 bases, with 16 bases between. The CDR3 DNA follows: TGTGCCAGCTCACCAGAGTCTCTTGGGGGTACCTACAATGAGCAGTTCTTC. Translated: CASSPESLGGTYNEQFF.

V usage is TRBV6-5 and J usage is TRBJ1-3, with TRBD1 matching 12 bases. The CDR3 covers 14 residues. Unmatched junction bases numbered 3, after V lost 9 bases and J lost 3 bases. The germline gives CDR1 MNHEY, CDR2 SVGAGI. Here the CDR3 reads CASGTGGYGNTIYF. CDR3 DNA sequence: TGTGCCAGTGGGACAGGGGGCTATGGAAACACCATATATTTT.

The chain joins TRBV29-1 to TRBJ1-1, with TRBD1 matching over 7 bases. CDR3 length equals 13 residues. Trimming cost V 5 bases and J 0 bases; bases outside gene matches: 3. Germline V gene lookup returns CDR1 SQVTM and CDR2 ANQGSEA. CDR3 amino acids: CSVYRGLNTEAFF. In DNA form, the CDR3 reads TGCAGCGTTTACAGGGGTTTGAACACTGAAGCTTTCTTT.

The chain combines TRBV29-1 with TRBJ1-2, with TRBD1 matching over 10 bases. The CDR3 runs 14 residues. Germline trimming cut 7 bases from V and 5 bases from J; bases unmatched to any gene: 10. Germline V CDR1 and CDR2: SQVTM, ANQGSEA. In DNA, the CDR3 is TGCAGCGCCCAGGACAGGGGGTCTGGATATGGCTACACCTTC. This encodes CSAQDRGSGYGYTF.

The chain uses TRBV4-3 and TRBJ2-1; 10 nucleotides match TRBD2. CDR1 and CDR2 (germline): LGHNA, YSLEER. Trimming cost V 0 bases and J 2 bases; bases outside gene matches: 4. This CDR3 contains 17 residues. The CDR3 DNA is TGCGCCAGCAGCCAAGATGGACTAGCGGCCACCTACAATGAGCAGTTCTTC. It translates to CASSQDGLAATYNEQFF.

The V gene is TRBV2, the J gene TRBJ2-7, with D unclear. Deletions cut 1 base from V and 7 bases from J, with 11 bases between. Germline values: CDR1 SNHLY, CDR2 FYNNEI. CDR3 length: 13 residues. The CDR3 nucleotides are TGTGCCAGCAGTGAAGGGCGATTTTGGGAGCAGTACTTC. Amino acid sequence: CASSEGRFWEQYF. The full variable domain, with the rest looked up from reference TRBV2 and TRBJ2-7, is EPEVTQTPSHQVTQMGQEVILRCVPISNHLYFYWYRQILGQKVEFLVSFYNNEISEKSEIFDDQFSVERPDGSNFTLKIRSTKLEDSAMYFCASSEGRFWEQYFGPGTRLTVT.

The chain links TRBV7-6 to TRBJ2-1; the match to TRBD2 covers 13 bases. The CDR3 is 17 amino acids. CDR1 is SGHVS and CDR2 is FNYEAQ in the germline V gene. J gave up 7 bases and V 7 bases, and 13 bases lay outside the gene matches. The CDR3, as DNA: TGTGCCAGCACTACCTACGGGGGGACTAGCGGGAAAAATGAGCAGTTCTTC. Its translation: CASTTYGGTSGKNEQFF.

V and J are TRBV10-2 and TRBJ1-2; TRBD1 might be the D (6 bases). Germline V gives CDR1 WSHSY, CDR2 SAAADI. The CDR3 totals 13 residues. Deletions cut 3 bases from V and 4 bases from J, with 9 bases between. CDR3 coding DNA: TGCGCCAGCAGTGACAGGGGCGGCTATGGCTACACCTTC. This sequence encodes CASSDRGGYGYTF.

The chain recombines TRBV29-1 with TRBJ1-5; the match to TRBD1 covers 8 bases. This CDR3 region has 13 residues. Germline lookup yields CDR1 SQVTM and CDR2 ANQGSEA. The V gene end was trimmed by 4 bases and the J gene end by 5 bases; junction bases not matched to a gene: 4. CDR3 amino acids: CSVAKTGDQPQHF. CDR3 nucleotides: TGCAGCGTTGCCAAGACAGGGGATCAGCCCCAGCATTTT.

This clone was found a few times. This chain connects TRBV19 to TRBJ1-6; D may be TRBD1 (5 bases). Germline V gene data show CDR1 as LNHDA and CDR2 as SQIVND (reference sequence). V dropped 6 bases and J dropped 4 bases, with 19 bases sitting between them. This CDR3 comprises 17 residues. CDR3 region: CASSPDSLAGYNSPLHF. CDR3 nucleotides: TGTGCCAGTAGCCCAGACAGTCTAGCTGGGTATAATTCACCCCTCCACTTT.

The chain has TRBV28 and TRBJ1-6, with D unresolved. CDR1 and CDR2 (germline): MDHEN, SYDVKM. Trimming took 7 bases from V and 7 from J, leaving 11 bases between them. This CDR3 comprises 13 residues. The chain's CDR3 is CASMKGTNSPLHF. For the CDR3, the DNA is TGTGCCAGCATGAAGGGTACCAATTCACCCCTCCACTTT.

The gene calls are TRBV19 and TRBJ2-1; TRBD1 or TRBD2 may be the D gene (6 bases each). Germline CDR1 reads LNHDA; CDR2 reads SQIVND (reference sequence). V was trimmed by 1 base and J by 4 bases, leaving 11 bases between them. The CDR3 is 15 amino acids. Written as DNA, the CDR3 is TGTGCCAGTAGTATAGTCGGAGGGGGTTACAATGAGCAGTTCTTC. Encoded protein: CASSIVGGGYNEQFF.

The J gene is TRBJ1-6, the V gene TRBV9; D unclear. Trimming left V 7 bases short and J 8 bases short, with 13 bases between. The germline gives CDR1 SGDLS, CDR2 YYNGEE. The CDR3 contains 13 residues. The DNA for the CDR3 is TGTGCCAGCTCTTTCGGCGGTTATTCACCCCTCCACTTT. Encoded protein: CASSFGGYSPLHF.

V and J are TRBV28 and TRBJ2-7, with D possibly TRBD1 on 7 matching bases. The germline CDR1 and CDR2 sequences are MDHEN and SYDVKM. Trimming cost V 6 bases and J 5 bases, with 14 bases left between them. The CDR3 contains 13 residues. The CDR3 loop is CASRDQGGHEQYF. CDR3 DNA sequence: TGTGCCAGCAGGGACCAGGGGGGCCACGAGCAGTACTTC.

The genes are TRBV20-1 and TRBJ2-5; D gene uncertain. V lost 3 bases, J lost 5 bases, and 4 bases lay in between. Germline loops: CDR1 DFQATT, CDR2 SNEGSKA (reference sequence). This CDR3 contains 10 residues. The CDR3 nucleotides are TGCAGTGCTAGGCGGGAGACCCAGTACTTC. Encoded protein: CSARRETQYF.

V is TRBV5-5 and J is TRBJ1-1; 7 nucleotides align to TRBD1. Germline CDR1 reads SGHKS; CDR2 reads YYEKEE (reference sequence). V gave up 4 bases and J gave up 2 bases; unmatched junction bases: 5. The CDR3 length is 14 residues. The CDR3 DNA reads TGTGCCAGCAGCCCCTGGACAGGTAACACTGAAGCTTTCTTT. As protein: CASSPWTGNTEAFF.

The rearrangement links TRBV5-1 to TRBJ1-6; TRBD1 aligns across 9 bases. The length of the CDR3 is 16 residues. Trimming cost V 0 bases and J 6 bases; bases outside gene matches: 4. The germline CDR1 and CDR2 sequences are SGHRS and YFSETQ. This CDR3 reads CASSLEGQGRNSPLHF. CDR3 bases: TGCGCCAGCAGCTTGGAAGGACAGGGGCGTAATTCACCCCTCCACTTT. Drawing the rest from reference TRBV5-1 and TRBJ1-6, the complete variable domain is KAGVTQTPRYLIKTRGQQVTLSCSPISGHRSVSWYQQTPGQGLQFLFEYFSETQRNKGNFPGRFSGRQFSNSRSEMNVSTLELGDSALYLCASSLEGQGRNSPLHFGNGTRLTVT.

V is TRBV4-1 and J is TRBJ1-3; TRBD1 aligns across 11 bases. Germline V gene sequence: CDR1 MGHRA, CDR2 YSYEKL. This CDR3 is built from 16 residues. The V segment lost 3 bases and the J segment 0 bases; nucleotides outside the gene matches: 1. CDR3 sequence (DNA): TGCGCCAGCAGCCAGGGGACAGGGGGCTCTGGAAACACCATATATTTT. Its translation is CASSQGTGGSGNTIYF.

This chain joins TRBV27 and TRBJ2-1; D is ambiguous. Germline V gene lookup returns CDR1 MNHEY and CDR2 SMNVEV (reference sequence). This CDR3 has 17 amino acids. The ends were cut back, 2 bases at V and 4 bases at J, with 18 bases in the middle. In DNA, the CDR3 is TGTGCCAGCAGTTTAGGAATGGCGGCAAAACCATACAATGAGCAGTTCTTC. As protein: CASSLGMAAKPYNEQFF.

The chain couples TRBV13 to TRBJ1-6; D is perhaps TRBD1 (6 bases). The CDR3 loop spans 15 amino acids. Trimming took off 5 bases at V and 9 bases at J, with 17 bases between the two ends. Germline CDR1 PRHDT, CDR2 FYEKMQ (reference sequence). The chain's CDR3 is CASSPRPQGRSPLHF. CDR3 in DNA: TGTGCCAGCAGCCCGCGTCCACAGGGTCGTTCACCCCTCCACTTT.

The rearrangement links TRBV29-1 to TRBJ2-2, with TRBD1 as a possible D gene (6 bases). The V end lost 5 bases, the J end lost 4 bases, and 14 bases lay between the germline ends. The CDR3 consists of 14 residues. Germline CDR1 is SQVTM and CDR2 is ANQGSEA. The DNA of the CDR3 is TGCAGCGTTCTACAGGGAAAGGGCACCGGGGAGCTGTTTTTT. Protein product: CSVLQGKGTGELFF.

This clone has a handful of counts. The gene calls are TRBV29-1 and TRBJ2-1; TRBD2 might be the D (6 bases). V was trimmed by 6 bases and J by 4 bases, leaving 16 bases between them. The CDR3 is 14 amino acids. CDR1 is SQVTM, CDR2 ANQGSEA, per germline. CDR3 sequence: CSVNTGTGYNEQFF. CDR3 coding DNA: TGCAGCGTCAATACCGGGACTGGATACAATGAGCAGTTCTTC.

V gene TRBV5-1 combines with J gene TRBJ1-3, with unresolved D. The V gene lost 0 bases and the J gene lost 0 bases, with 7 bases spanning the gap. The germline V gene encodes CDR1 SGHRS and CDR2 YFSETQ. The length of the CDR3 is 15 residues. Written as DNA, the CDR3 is TGCGCCAGCAGCTTGGAGGGCACCTCTGGAAACACCATATATTTT. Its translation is CASSLEGTSGNTIYF. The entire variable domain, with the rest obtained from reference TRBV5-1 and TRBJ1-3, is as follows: KAGVTQTPRYLIKTRGQQVTLSCSPISGHRSVSWYQQTPGQGLQFLFEYFSETQRNKGNFPGRFSGRQFSNSRSEMNVSTLELGDSALYLCASSLEGTSGNTIYFGEGSWLTVV.

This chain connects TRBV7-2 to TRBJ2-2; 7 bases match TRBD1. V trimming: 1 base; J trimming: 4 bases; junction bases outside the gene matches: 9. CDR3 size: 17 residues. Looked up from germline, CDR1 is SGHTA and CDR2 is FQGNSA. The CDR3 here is CASSLVPRQGPTGELFF. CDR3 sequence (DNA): TGTGCCAGCAGCTTAGTCCCAAGACAGGGCCCCACCGGGGAGCTGTTTTTT.

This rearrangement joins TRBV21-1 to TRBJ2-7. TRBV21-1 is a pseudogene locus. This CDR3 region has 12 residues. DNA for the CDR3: TGTGCCAGGACCAGTTATTGGTACGAGCAGTACTTC. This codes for CARTSYWYEQYF.

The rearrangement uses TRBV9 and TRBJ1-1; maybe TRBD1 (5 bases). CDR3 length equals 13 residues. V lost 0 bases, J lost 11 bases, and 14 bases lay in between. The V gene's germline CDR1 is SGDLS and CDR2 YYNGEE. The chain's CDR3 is CASSVAVAGGAFF. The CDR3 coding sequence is TGTGCCAGCAGCGTAGCAGTCGCCGGGGGGGCTTTCTTT. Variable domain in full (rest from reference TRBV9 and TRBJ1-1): DSGVTQTPKHLITATGQRVTLRCSPRSGDLSVYWYQQSLDQGLQFLIQYYNGEERAKGNILERFSAQQFPDLHSELNLSSLELGDSALYFCASSVAVAGGAFFGQGTRLTVV.

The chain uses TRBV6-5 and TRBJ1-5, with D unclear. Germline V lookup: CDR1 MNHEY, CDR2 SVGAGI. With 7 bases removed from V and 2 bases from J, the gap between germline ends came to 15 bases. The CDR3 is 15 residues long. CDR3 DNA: TGTGCCAGCAACAGACAAGGCCTTGGCAATCAGCCCCAGCATTTT. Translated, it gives CASNRQGLGNQPQHF.